Listed here are 29 T cell receptor beta chains from one sample, sequenced in a study of regulatory T cells in long-lasting Graves disease. With iRepertoire HTBI primers and Arm-PCR of CDR3 regions, TCR beta libraries were built. TCRdb re-called the multiplex PCR reads through MiXCR, storing one row per CDR3 protein. This table has hundreds of thousands of distinct CDR3 sequences, approximately 20% appearing once. Time point indicated: newly diagnosed GD, antithyroid drugs for less than 3 months. The TCR library used RNA extracted from PBMCs. Material: peripheral blood mononuclear cells (PBMCs), obtained at new diagnosis, from a patient treated with antithyroid drugs. The receptors shown here come from a female donor with Graves disease.

This clonotype was detected many times. The chain combines TRBV6-5 with TRBJ1-5; D may be TRBD1 (6 bases). Germline V gives CDR1 MNHEY, CDR2 SVGAGI. The CDR3 totals 13 residues. Trimming shortened V by 2 bases and J by 5 bases, and 7 bases separated the two germline ends. The chain's CDR3 is CASSYRGDQPQHF. The DNA of the CDR3 is TGTGCCAGCAGTTACAGGGGGGATCAGCCCCAGCATTTT.

This clonotype was observed many times. The chain recombines TRBV6-1 with TRBJ2-5, with D perhaps TRBD2 (7 bases). This CDR3 region has 14 residues. The germline CDR1 and CDR2 sequences are MNHNS and SASEGT. V was shortened by 5 bases and J by 3 bases, with 13 bases between the two germline ends. The CDR3 region has the DNA TGTGCCAGCAGTACCTGGGGGGGCGAAGAGACCCAGTACTTC. As protein: CASSTWGGEETQYF.

This clonotype has ten or more counts. The V call is TRBV19, the J call TRBJ2-5; 7 nucleotides line up with TRBD1. This CDR3 spans 16 amino acids. Losses at the gene ends were 7 bases for V and 2 bases for J; bases not matched to a gene: 13. In germline, CDR1 is LNHDA, CDR2 SQIVND (reference sequence). The CDR3, as DNA: TGTGCCAGTACGGGCGGCCGAGGGACAGATCAAGAGACCCAGTACTTC. This codes for CASTGGRGTDQETQYF.

The sample holds many counts of this clonotype. The V and J genes are TRBV6-1 and TRBJ2-7, with 12 bases lining up with TRBD2. V dropped 6 bases and J dropped 4; count of bases not matched to a gene: 19. Germline values: CDR1 MNHNS, CDR2 SASEGT. This CDR3 is built from 19 residues. Here the CDR3 DNA reads TGTGCCAGCAGCCTCACCGGACTAGCGGGACCTCGCGATTCGTACGAGCAGTACTTC. It translates to CASSLTGLAGPRDSYEQYF.

This clonotype was recorded many times. V and J are TRBV29-1 and TRBJ1-1, with D possibly matching TRBD1 (5 bases). The CDR3 spans 15 residues. Germline V CDR1 and CDR2: SQVTM, ANQGSEA. With 0 bases removed from V and 2 bases from J, the gap between germline ends came to 13 bases. In nucleotides, the CDR3 is TGCAGCGTTGAAGATACGGACACTCTTAACACTGAAGCTTTCTTT. Protein sequence: CSVEDTDTLNTEAFF.

Many counts were recorded for this clonotype. The gene calls are TRBV28 and TRBJ2-7; tentatively, D is TRBD2 (6 bases). The germline V gene has CDR1 MDHEN and CDR2 SYDVKM. The V end lost 6 bases, the J end lost 4 bases, and 19 bases lay between the germline ends. The CDR3 is 15 amino acids. CDR3 residues: CASSPGGRVGYEQYF. In nucleotides, the CDR3 is TGTGCCAGCAGCCCCGGGGGAAGGGTGGGGTACGAGCAGTACTTC.

This clonotype was found a few times. The CDR3 coding sequence is TGTGCCAGCAGTCAATCTTACAGGAACACTGAAGCTTTCTTT. Its protein is CASSQSYRNTEAFF. This rearrangement joins TRBV2 to TRBJ1-1; D remains ambiguous. V was shortened by 5 bases and J by 1 base, with 11 bases between the two germline ends. Germline CDR1 is SNHLY and CDR2 is FYNNEI. This CDR3 has 14 amino acids.

This clonotype occurred many times. V is TRBV5-1 and J is TRBJ1-1; 7 positions match TRBD1. The ends lost 0 bases at V and 0 bases at J; junction bases unmatched: 5. CDR1 and CDR2 (germline): SGHRS, YFSETQ. CDR3 length: 16 residues. The CDR3 protein is CASSLGRDSLNTEAFF. CDR3 nucleotide sequence: TGCGCCAGCAGCTTGGGGAGGGACAGCTTGAACACTGAAGCTTTCTTT.

This clonotype turned up a few times. V gene TRBV27 combines with J gene TRBJ1-5; tentatively, D is TRBD1 (6 bases). Between the trimmed V and J ends, which lost 3 bases and 2 bases, there was a span of 11 bases. The CDR3 runs 15 residues. Germline V gives CDR1 MNHEY, CDR2 SMNVEV (reference sequence). Written as DNA, the CDR3 is TGTGCCAGCAGTTTGATAGGGGGGGGCAATCAGCCCCAGCATTTT. Protein: CASSLIGGGNQPQHF.

On this clonotype itself: A far larger clone is a single base away, which makes a read error likely. The chain couples TRBV11-2 to TRBJ2-7; TRBD2 aligns across 9 bases. Germline V gene data show CDR1 as SGHAT and CDR2 as FQNNGV. CDR3 length: 15 amino acids. J gave up 4 bases and V 8 bases, and 12 bases lay outside the gene matches. The CDR3 DNA sequence: TGTGCCAGCCGCTCGACTAGCGGAACCTATTACGAGCAGTACTTC. Translation gives CASRSTSGTYYEQYF.

This clonotype showed up many times. The chain joins TRBV16 to TRBJ1-2, with a tentative D call TRBD1 (6 bases). V was pared by 3 bases and J by 2 bases, with 19 bases between. The germline gives CDR1 KGHSY, CDR2 FQNENV. The CDR3 consists of 17 residues. This CDR3 is CASSHQPSTGSNYGYTF. The CDR3 DNA is TGTGCCAGCAGCCATCAACCTAGTACAGGGTCCAACTATGGCTACACCTTC. Full variable domain (remainder filled in from reference TRBV16 and TRBJ1-2): GEEVAQTPKHLVRGEGQKAKLYCAPIKGHSYVFWYQQVLKNEFKFLISFQNENVFDETGMPKERFSAKCLPNSPCSLEIQATKLEDSAVYFCASSHQPSTGSNYGYTFGSGTRLTVV.

In regard to this clonotype: An end of the junction does not agree with germline; a read error may underlie this. The chain has TRBV6-1 and TRBJ2-3, with D unclear. The CDR3 sequence is 14 residues long. Germline CDR1 MNHNS, CDR2 SASEGT. This CDR3 is CAGRAKGPTDTQYF. Here the CDR3 DNA reads TGTGCCGGCAGAGCGAAGGGCCCCACAGATACGCAGTATTTT.

This clonotype was observed at least ten times. V is TRBV27 and J is TRBJ2-3; TRBD1 matches 7 bases. The length of the CDR3 is 18 residues. V lost 1 base, J lost 6 bases, and 16 bases stayed unmatched. Germline V CDR1 and CDR2: MNHEY, SMNVEV (reference sequence). Here the CDR3 DNA reads TGTGCCAGCAGTTTATTCGGGACAGAAATAGTATCGTCCGATACGCAGTATTTT. It codes for CASSLFGTEIVSSDTQYF.

This clonotype was seen many times. The rearrangement links TRBV13 to TRBJ2-3, with D tentatively TRBD2 (5 bases). This CDR3 region has 12 residues. The germline V and J ends were trimmed by 5 bases and 6 bases, with 9 bases remaining between them. The germline gives CDR1 PRHDT, CDR2 FYEKMQ (reference sequence). CDR3 DNA: TGTGCCAGCAGCGCGGGTCTGGATACGCAGTATTTT. This sequence encodes CASSAGLDTQYF.

This clonotype was picked up many times. This rearrangement joins TRBV20-1 to TRBJ2-1; 8 bases line up with TRBD2. The CDR3 extends over 16 amino acids. CDR1 DFQATT and CDR2 SNEGSKA come from the germline V gene (reference sequence). The V and J ends lost 0 bases and 8 bases, in that order; junction bases with no gene match: 12. CDR3 protein: CSARDSGGSGMDEQFF. For the CDR3, the DNA is TGCAGTGCTAGAGATTCAGGTGGTAGCGGGATGGATGAGCAGTTCTTC.

This clonotype was detected many times. The chain couples TRBV7-9 to TRBJ2-7; D may be TRBD1 (6 bases). CDR1 and CDR2 (germline): SEHNR, FQNEAQ (reference sequence). V dropped 5 bases and J dropped 2 bases, with 13 bases sitting between them. The CDR3 spans 14 residues. CDR3 bases: TGTGCCAGCAGCCCCCGGGACACAACCTACGAGCAGTACTTC. Translated: CASSPRDTTYEQYF.

This chain connects TRBV18 to TRBJ1-1; no firm D call. V was shortened by 2 bases and J by 8 bases, with 9 bases between the two germline ends. The CDR3 loop spans 12 amino acids. Germline V CDR1 and CDR2: KGHSH, LQKENI. This CDR3 is CASSPSMTEAFF. CDR3 bases: TGTGCCAGCTCACCATCTATGACAGAAGCTTTCTTT.

This clonotype has ten or more counts. The CDR3, as DNA: TGTGCCAGCAGTTTAAATCTGGGAAGGGCGAATGGCTACACCTTC. Translation: CASSLNLGRANGYTF. The chain employs TRBV27 and TRBJ1-2, with D unclear. Trimming took 2 bases from V and 6 from J, leaving 16 bases between them. This CDR3 is 15 amino acids long. Germline V gene sequence: CDR1 MNHEY, CDR2 SMNVEV (reference sequence).

This clonotype was detected many times. The rearrangement links TRBV15 to TRBJ1-4; no definite D call. From germline, CDR1 is LNHNV and CDR2 YYDKDF (reference sequence). Trimming pared 9 bases from V and 2 bases from J, leaving 16 bases between. This CDR3 is built from 15 residues. Here the CDR3 reads CATSDQVSTNEKLFF. The DNA of the CDR3 is TGTGCCACTTCGGACCAGGTGTCGACTAATGAAAAACTGTTTTTT.

As to this clonotype: A far larger clone is just one base off, so this is likely a read error. The DNA of the CDR3 is TGTGCCAGCAGGGGGGCTAGCGGCAATGAGCAGTTCTTC. It codes for CASRGASGNEQFF. The V call is TRBV11-2, the J call TRBJ2-1, with D possibly TRBD2 on 7 matching bases. The CDR3 length is 13 residues. V was cut by 6 bases and J by 6 bases, with 12 bases left in between. Germline V gene sequence: CDR1 SGHAT, CDR2 FQNNGV.

This clonotype was observed many times. The CDR3 spells CASSVMNTEAFF. CDR3 nucleotide sequence: TGTGCCAGCTCGGTGATGAACACTGAAGCTTTCTTT. The V and J genes are TRBV6-1 and TRBJ1-1; D gene unclear. The CDR3 runs to 12 residues. Germline V gene sequence: CDR1 MNHNS, CDR2 SASEGT. The V gene lost 8 bases and the J gene lost 0 bases, with 7 bases spanning the gap.

This clonotype was seen many times. The chain couples TRBV19 to TRBJ1-1; TRBD1 agrees at 7 bases. The ends lost 1 base at V and 1 base at J; junction bases unmatched: 3. CDR3 length: 15 amino acids. Germline V gene lookup returns CDR1 LNHDA and CDR2 SQIVND (reference sequence). The CDR3 bases are TGTGCCAGTAGTATAGTGGGACAGCCGAACACTGAAGCTTTCTTT. Translating gives CASSIVGQPNTEAFF.

This chain connects TRBV29-1 to TRBJ2-1; no firm D call. CDR1 SQVTM and CDR2 ANQGSEA come from the germline V gene. V shed 4 bases and J shed 7 bases, with 11 bases lying between them. The CDR3 is 12 amino acids. This CDR3 reads CSVAPRSNEQFF. The CDR3 DNA follows: TGCAGCGTTGCCCCCAGATCTAATGAGCAGTTCTTC.

The sample holds a few counts of this clonotype. The rearrangement uses TRBV19 and TRBJ2-7, with TRBD2 matching over 8 bases. V lost 4 bases, J lost 3 bases, and 2 bases stayed unmatched. This CDR3 is built from 13 residues. Germline V lookup: CDR1 LNHDA, CDR2 SQIVND (reference sequence). The CDR3: CASSRTSYYEQYF. CDR3 nucleotide sequence: TGTGCCAGTAGTAGGACTAGCTACTACGAGCAGTACTTC. Drawing the rest from reference TRBV19 and TRBJ2-7, the complete variable domain is DGGITQSPKYLFRKEGQNVTLSCEQNLNHDAMYWYRQDPGQGLRLIYYSQIVNDFQKGDIAEGYSVSREKKESFPLTVTSAQKNPTAFYLCASSRTSYYEQYFGPGTRLTVT.

This clonotype was detected many times. The V call is TRBV6-2 or TRBV6-3, the J call TRBJ2-1; the match to TRBD2 covers 7 bases. V lost 4 bases and J lost 8; bases outside the gene matches: 8. This CDR3 is 14 amino acids long. The germline V gene has CDR1 MNHEY and CDR2 SVGEGT. CDR3 amino acids: CASSSSGVRDEQFF. CDR3 coding DNA: TGTGCCAGCAGTTCCAGCGGGGTTAGGGATGAGCAGTTCTTC.

The chain joins TRBV19 to TRBJ1-2; no reliable D call. This CDR3 has 11 amino acids. V lost 3 bases and J lost 6, with 5 bases in between. Per germline, CDR1 LNHDA and CDR2 SQIVND (reference sequence). CDR3 protein: CASSIAHGYTF. The CDR3 DNA reads TGTGCCAGTAGTATTGCTCATGGCTACACCTTC.

Of note for this clonotype: The junction shows a germline mismatch at one end, possibly a read error. This chain uses TRBV6-1 with TRBJ1-3; D possibly corresponds to TRBD1 (5 bases). The CDR3 runs to 16 residues. CDR1 is MNHNS and CDR2 is SASEGT in the germline V gene. The CDR3 protein is CASNNGWGHSGNTICF. The CDR3 nucleotides read TGTGCCAGCAATAACGGCTGGGGCCACTCTGGAAACACCATATGTTTT.

This clonotype was recorded at least ten times. The V call is TRBV30, the J call TRBJ2-2; D unclear. The CDR3 runs to 13 residues. Trimming shortened V by 1 base and J by 3 bases, and 6 bases separated the two germline ends. CDR1 and CDR2 from the germline V gene are GTSNPN and SVGIG (reference sequence). Written as DNA, the CDR3 is TGTGCCTGGAGTGGGGCCTACACCGGGGAGCTGTTTTTT. Amino acid sequence: CAWSGAYTGELFF. Based on the CDR3 plus reference TRBV30 and TRBJ2-2, the full variable domain is SQTIHQWPATLVQPVGSPLSLECTVEGTSNPNLYWYRQAAGRGLQLLFYSVGIGQISSEVPQNLSASRPQDRQFILSSKKLLLSDSGFYLCAWSGAYTGELFFGEGSRLTVL.

This clonotype was recorded many times. This CDR3 is CASYLRSSSTDTQYF. DNA of the CDR3: TGTGCCAGCTACCTCCGAAGTTCTAGCACAGATACGCAGTATTTT. The chain has TRBV12-3 or TRBV12-4 and TRBJ2-3; D call uncertain. Trimming pared 8 bases from V and 0 bases from J, leaving 15 bases between. This CDR3 is built from 15 residues.